Listed below are T cell receptor beta chains from one sample, sequenced in a study of blood T cell repertoires in COVID-19. Clones were read by immunoSEQ multiplex PCR, and TCRdb kept only the in-frame ones, dropping some. The table includes about 190,000 clones, approximately 88% detected once. The specimen was peripheral blood. These receptors all come from a man in his forties with acute or convalescent COVID-19. Both conserved end residues are part of each CDR3. A D gene is named only where the DNA matches it firmly. Clone size is given for some rows only: seen once, a few or many times, or a class if the clone is expanded.

once	14	TRBV2	TRBD1	TRBJ1-1	CASSEGTGLSQAFF	TGTGCCAGCAGTGAAGGGACAGGTCTGTCCCAAGCTTTCTTT
.	15	TRBV25-1	.	TRBJ1-2	CASSQGIGRIYGYTF	TGTGCCAGCAGCCAGGGGATTGGACGGATCTATGGCTACACCTTC
.	14	TRBV7-9	TRBD1	TRBJ1-2	CASSPRQGGYGYTF	TGTGCCAGCAGCCCGAGACAGGGAGGCTATGGCTACACCTTC
.	12	TRBV2	.	TRBJ2-4	CASSERANIQYF	TGTGCCAGCAGTGAAAGAGCGAACATTCAGTACTTC
.	14	TRBV2	TRBD1	TRBJ2-5	CASSGQGAGETQYF	TGTGCCAGCAGTGGACAGGGGGCAGGGGAGACCCAGTACTTC
.	15	TRBV5-1	.	TRBJ2-1	CASSLARASYNEQFF	TGCGCCAGCAGCTTGGCCAGGGCCTCCTACAATGAGCAGTTCTTC
.	13	TRBV12-3/TRBV12-4	.	TRBJ2-3	CASSLGATDTQYF	TGTGCCAGCAGTTTAGGGGCTACAGATACGCAGTATTTT
.	15	TRBV28	TRBD1	TRBJ1-1	CASSVGQGLNTEAFF	TGTGCCAGCAGCGTTGGACAGGGGTTGAACACTGAAGCTTTCTTT
.	14	TRBV6-4	TRBD2	TRBJ2-1	CASSGTSGGNEQFF	TGTGCCAGCAGTGGGACTAGCGGGGGCAATGAGCAGTTCTTC
.	13	TRBV12-3/TRBV12-4	.	TRBJ1-2	CASSSRIRYGYTF	TGTGCCAGCAGTTCTAGGATTAGATATGGCTACACCTTC
.	14	TRBV6-9	TRBD1	TRBJ1-1	CASSPDRENTEAFF	TGTGCCAGCAGCCCCGACAGGGAAAACACTGAAGCTTTCTTT
.	13	TRBV7-9	.	TRBJ1-2	CASLPDTRWRYTF	TGTGCCAGCCTACCAGACACTCGTTGGCGCTACACCTTC
.	13	TRBV19	TRBD1	TRBJ1-2	CASSRDRNYGYTF	TGTGCCAGTAGTAGGGACAGGAACTATGGCTACACCTTC
once	15	TRBV19	TRBD2	TRBJ2-3	CASSMLAGGSDTQYF	TGTGCCAGTAGTATGCTAGCGGGGGGGTCAGATACGCAGTATTTT
.	14	TRBV25-1	.	TRBJ2-3	CASREGGNTDTQYF	TGTGCCAGCAGAGAGGGAGGCAACACAGATACGCAGTATTTT
.	15	TRBV16	.	TRBJ2-2	CASSQLSVNTGELFF	TGTGCCAGCAGCCAATTATCTGTGAACACCGGGGAGCTGTTTTTT
.	17	TRBV2	.	TRBJ2-2	CASSHSLRTAGTGELFF	TGTGCCAGCAGTCATTCTCTCAGAACCGCGGGCACCGGGGAGCTGTTTTTT
.	16	TRBV18	.	TRBJ1-3	CASSPQGGSSGNTIYF	TGTGCCAGCTCACCACAGGGGGGGAGCTCTGGAAACACCATATATTTT
.	14	TRBV30	.	TRBJ1-3	CAWRGAGAGNTIYF	TGTGCCTGGAGGGGGGCAGGGGCTGGAAACACCATATATTTT
.	13	TRBV25-1	TRBD1	TRBJ1-2	CASRRTGGHGYTF	TGTGCCAGCAGGAGGACAGGGGGTCATGGCTACACCTTC
.	14	TRBV5-1	.	TRBJ1-1	CASSLLLSNTEAFF	TGCGCCAGCAGCTTGCTACTTTCGAACACTGAAGCTTTCTTT
.	14	TRBV11-3	TRBD1	TRBJ2-4	CASSRQGLSLIQYF	TGTGCCAGCAGTCGACAGGGGTTGAGTCTCATTCAGTACTTC
.	15	TRBV10-3	TRBD1	TRBJ1-5	CATTPGQGTNQPQHF	TGTGCCACAACTCCGGGACAGGGGACCAATCAGCCCCAGCATTTT
once	14	TRBV5-4	TRBD2	TRBJ2-5	CASSTGLEGETQYF	TGTGCCAGCAGCACCGGACTAGAGGGGGAGACCCAGTACTTC
.	16	TRBV21-1	.	TRBJ2-7	CASSKARGDNTYEQYF	TGTGCCAGCAGCAAAGCCAGGGGGGACAATACCTACGAGCAGTACTTC
.	13	TRBV6-5	.	TRBJ2-7	CASGPGGSYEQYF	TGTGCCAGCGGCCCAGGTGGCTCCTACGAGCAGTACTTC
.	14	TRBV10-3	.	TRBJ2-2	CAISERYGDGELFF	TGTGCCATCAGTGAGCGGTATGGAGACGGGGAGCTGTTTTTT
.	13	TRBV28	.	TRBJ1-1	CASSFNKKTEAFF	TGTGCCAGCAGTTTTAATAAAAAAACTGAAGCTTTCTTT
.	15	TRBV28	.	TRBJ2-6	CASTTNGFGANVLTF	TGTGCCAGCACCACAAATGGCTTTGGGGCCAACGTCCTGACTTTC
.	16	TRBV7-2	.	TRBJ2-3	CASSSSRLSRTDTQYF	TGTGCCAGCAGCTCTTCCCGACTTTCTCGCACAGATACGCAGTATTTT
.	14	TRBV5-1	TRBD1	TRBJ2-7	CASSLDRGEGEQYF	TGCGCCAGCAGCTTGGACAGGGGTGAAGGCGAGCAGTACTTC
.	16	TRBV2	.	TRBJ1-6	CASSASEDISNSPLHF	TGTGCCAGCAGCGCAAGCGAGGACATCTCTAATTCACCCCTCCACTTT
.	16	TRBV7-9	TRBD1	TRBJ1-2	CASSREGQPYPLGYTF	TGTGCCAGCAGCCGTGAGGGACAGCCTTACCCCCTTGGCTACACCTTC
.	14	TRBV6-5	.	TRBJ1-2	CASSYDQNFYGYTF	TGTGCCAGCAGCTACGATCAGAATTTCTATGGCTACACCTTC
.	13	TRBV19	TRBD1	TRBJ1-2	CASGSTGVYGYTF	TGTGCCAGTGGCTCGACAGGGGTCTATGGCTACACCTTC
.	17	TRBV5-6	TRBD2	TRBJ2-5	CASSWGASGGYQETQYF	TGTGCCAGCAGCTGGGGAGCTAGCGGGGGATACCAAGAGACCCAGTACTTC